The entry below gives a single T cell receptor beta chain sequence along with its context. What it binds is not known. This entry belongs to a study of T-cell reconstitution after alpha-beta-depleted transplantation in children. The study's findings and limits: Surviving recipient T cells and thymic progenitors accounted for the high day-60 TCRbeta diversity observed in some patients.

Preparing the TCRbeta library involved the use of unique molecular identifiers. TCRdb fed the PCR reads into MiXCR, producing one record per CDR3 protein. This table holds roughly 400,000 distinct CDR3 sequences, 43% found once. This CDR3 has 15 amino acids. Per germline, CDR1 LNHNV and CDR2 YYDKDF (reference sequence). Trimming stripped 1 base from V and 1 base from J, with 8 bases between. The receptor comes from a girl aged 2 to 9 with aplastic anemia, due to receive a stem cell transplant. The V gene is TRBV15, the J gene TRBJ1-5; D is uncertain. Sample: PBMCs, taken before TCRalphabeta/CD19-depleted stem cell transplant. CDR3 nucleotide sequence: TGTGCCACCAGCAGAGGTTATGAGAGCAATCAGCCCCAGCATTTT. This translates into CATSRGYESNQPQHF.